This TCR beta chain was observed in a study of STAT3 mutations in large granular lymphocyte leukemia. Study-level findings and limits: Persisting codominant clonotypes may have hidden a small pathogenic clone. In T-cell large granular lymphocyte leukemia, about half of patients showed multiple immunodominant subclonotypes.

TCRdb's copy holds only in-frame clones and misses some; the assay was immunoSEQ multiplex PCR. The table shows several thousand clones, with around 75% occurring only once. CDR1 is SEHNR, CDR2 FQNEAQ, per germline (reference sequence). The CDR3 has 13 residues. Trimming removed 6 bases from V and 0 bases from J, with 8 bases in between. As concerns this clone: The target antigen is unknown.

This sequence originates from a woman aged 40-49 years with T-cell large granular lymphocyte leukemia. Some clones in this sample may be carry-over from other donors' samples. This sequence joins TRBV7-9 and TRBJ1-1; D remains ambiguous. The specimen was peripheral blood mononuclear cells. CDR3 sequence (DNA): TGTGCCAGCAGTCGCGTCCTGAACACTGAAGCTTTCTTT. Translated: CASSRVLNTEAFF. Variable domain in full (rest from reference TRBV7-9 and TRBJ1-1): DTGVSQNPRHKITKRGQNVTFRCDPISEHNRLYWYRQTLGQGPEFLTYFQNEAQLEKSRLLSDRFSAERPKGSFSTLEIQRTEQGDSAMYLCASSRVLNTEAFFGQGTRLTVV.